This TCR beta chain originates from a study of blood T cells in healthy people across ages. Study-level findings and limits: While age rose, TCR beta diversity per million T cells dropped in a roughly linear way.

As concerns this clonotype: What it recognizes is unknown.

Peripheral blood, around 10 milliliters per donor, was collected. With a J-beta primer mix and a sample-barcoded 5' primer, a second PCR ran 7 to 11 cycles. TCRdb re-called the 5' RACE reads with MiXCR, one entry per CDR3 protein. The sample consists of under 800,000 distinct CDR3 sequences, more than 20% of them appearing once. The sequenced sample was blood. The TCR was taken from a man in his 70s in good health.

CDR3 protein: CAAPRGGVKQYF. CDR3 coding DNA: TGTGCCGCACCCCGGGGCGGGGTAAAGCAGTATTTT. The chain uses TRBV6-1 and TRBJ2-3, with D possibly matching TRBD2 (6 bases). The CDR3 has 12 residues. Germline V CDR1 and CDR2: MNHNS, SASEGT. V was trimmed by 11 bases and J by 11 bases, leaving 20 bases between them.